One and the same sample provided the 23 T cell receptor beta chains below, sequenced in a study of cytomegalovirus exposure and HLA in healthy donors. Primers included in the PCR were 60 Vbeta and 13 Jbeta primers. TCRdb's table, derived via immunoSEQ multiplex PCR, lists solely in-frame clones and lacks some. The sample carries around 140,000 clones, almost 85% recorded once. Sequencing was done on a sample of PBMCs. The receptors were sampled from a middle-aged woman in good health and CMV-seronegative.

This chain uses TRBV9 with TRBJ2-3; possibly TRBD2 for D (5 bases). V lost 4 bases and J lost 3, with 15 bases in between. The CDR3 has 15 amino acids. Germline lookup yields CDR1 SGDLS and CDR2 YYNGEE. CDR3 amino acids: CASSLLGVGTDTQYF. The CDR3 DNA follows: TGTGCCAGCAGCCTCCTCGGGGTAGGGACAGATACGCAGTATTTT.

This clone came up once. The chain joins TRBV6-5 to TRBJ1-2, with D possibly TRBD1 on 5 matching bases. Trimming removed 5 bases at V and 1 base at J, with 8 bases between. The CDR3 is 13 residues long. Per the germline V gene, CDR1 is MNHEY and CDR2 is SVGAGI. CDR3 nucleotide sequence: TGTGCCAGCAGTGTTCAGGGTAACTATGGCTACACCTTC. Encoded protein: CASSVQGNYGYTF.

This sequence joins TRBV5-6 and TRBJ2-1, with 13 positions matching TRBD2. Germline lookup yields CDR1 SGHDT and CDR2 YYEEEE. The V segment lost 3 bases and the J segment 7 bases; nucleotides outside the gene matches: 4. This CDR3 has 15 residues. The CDR3 sequence is CASSWTSGSRNEQFF. Written as DNA, the CDR3 is TGTGCCAGCAGCTGGACTAGCGGGAGTCGGAATGAGCAGTTCTTC.

The chain employs TRBV19 and TRBJ2-3; D is perhaps TRBD2 (5 bases). The CDR3 totals 15 residues. Germline CDR1 LNHDA, CDR2 SQIVND (reference sequence). Trimming shortened V by 1 base and J by 4 bases, and 12 bases separated the two germline ends. This CDR3 is CASSIGGSRADTQYF. CDR3 in DNA: TGTGCCAGTAGTATAGGAGGGAGTAGGGCAGATACGCAGTATTTT.

The rearrangement joins TRBV4-3 to TRBJ1-2; 11 bases fit TRBD1. Germline loops: CDR1 LGHNA, CDR2 YSLEER. This CDR3 spans 15 amino acids. Trimming at V came to 4 bases and at J to 4 bases, leaving 5 bases not matched to a gene. The CDR3 protein is CASSRSGTGGYGYTF. For the CDR3, the DNA is TGCGCCAGCAGCCGATCCGGGACAGGGGGCTATGGCTACACCTTC.

The J gene is TRBJ1-2, the V gene TRBV27, with D unclear. V dropped 6 bases and J dropped 3 bases, with 11 bases sitting between them. The CDR3 covers 13 residues. Germline CDR1 reads MNHEY; CDR2 reads SMNVEV (reference sequence). CDR3 region: CASRGLGDYGYTF. The CDR3 DNA follows: TGTGCCAGCAGAGGGTTGGGAGACTATGGCTACACCTTC.

The chain uses TRBV7-3 and TRBJ1-1, with D tentatively TRBD1 (6 bases). The CDR3 sequence is 15 residues long. Germline CDR1 SGHTA, CDR2 FQGTGA. Between the trimmed V and J ends, which lost 6 bases and 2 bases, there was a span of 16 bases. This chain's CDR3 is CASRPTGYKNTEAFF. In nucleotides, the CDR3 is TGTGCCAGCAGGCCAACAGGGTACAAAAACACTGAAGCTTTCTTT.

The gene calls are TRBV5-1 and TRBJ2-3; maybe TRBD2 (5 bases). This CDR3 contains 15 residues. V was trimmed by 2 bases and J by 2 bases, leaving 12 bases between them. The germline V gene encodes CDR1 SGHRS and CDR2 YFSETQ. The CDR3 sequence: CASSFEVGVTDTQYF. The CDR3 nucleotides read TGCGCCAGCAGCTTTGAGGTCGGGGTCACAGATACGCAGTATTTT.

The chain links TRBV13 to TRBJ2-7; D might be TRBD2 (6 bases). Germline assignment: CDR1 PRHDT and CDR2 FYEKMQ (reference sequence). The length of the CDR3 is 14 residues. V lost 5 bases to trimming and J lost 2 bases, with 13 bases between them. The CDR3 loop reads CASSGPLATYEQYF. The CDR3 nucleotides are TGTGCCAGCAGCGGACCGCTAGCGACCTACGAGCAGTACTTC.

This clone was found once. This chain uses TRBV11-3 with TRBJ2-7; a weak D match, TRBD2 (5 bases). The CDR3 extends over 13 amino acids. Germline values: CDR1 SGHNT, CDR2 YENEEA. Trimming took off 5 bases at V and 5 bases at J, with 13 bases between the two ends. For the CDR3, the DNA is TGTGCCAGCAGCCCCTTAGCGTCGGACGAGCAGTACTTC. It yields the protein CASSPLASDEQYF.

The genes are TRBV7-2 and TRBJ2-6, with TRBD1 as a possible D gene (6 bases). CDR3 length: 16 amino acids. The V and J ends lost 2 bases and 0 bases respectively, with 8 bases between them. Germline V gives CDR1 SGHTA, CDR2 FQGNSA. Here the CDR3 reads CASSLTGLSGANVLTF. As DNA, the CDR3 is TGTGCCAGCAGCTTAACAGGGCTCTCTGGGGCCAACGTCCTGACTTTC.

CDR3 protein: CASSVGAGGLSGANVLTF. CDR3 bases: TGTGCCAGCAGCGTTGGGGCAGGGGGCCTCTCTGGGGCCAACGTCCTGACTTTC. The chain combines TRBV7-2 with TRBJ2-6; 8 positions agree with TRBD1. CDR3 length: 18 amino acids. Germline values: CDR1 SGHTA, CDR2 FQGNSA. The V gene end was trimmed by 5 bases and the J gene end by 0 bases; junction bases not matched to a gene: 9.

This chain links TRBV5-5 with TRBJ2-7; TRBD1 is a possible D gene (5 bases). The ends were cut back, 0 bases at V and 6 bases at J, with 16 bases in the middle. This CDR3 has 15 amino acids. Germline CDR1 and CDR2: SGHKS and YYEKEE (reference sequence). CDR3 nucleotides: TGTGCCAGCAGCTTGGGGGCGCACTCGACAGTCGAGCAGTACTTC. This encodes CASSLGAHSTVEQYF.

This chain links TRBV28 with TRBJ2-1; the match to TRBD2 covers 10 bases. CDR1 and CDR2 from the germline V gene are MDHEN and SYDVKM. V was clipped by 7 bases and J by 4 bases; unmatched bases: 4. The CDR3 is 14 amino acids. The CDR3 DNA follows: TGTGCCAGCACCACTAGCGGGACGTACAATGAGCAGTTCTTC. Protein sequence: CASTTSGTYNEQFF.

For the CDR3, the DNA is TGTGCCAGCTCGCTTGGGGGACTAGCGGGTCAAGTCTCCTACGAGCAGTACTTC. Protein sequence: CASSLGGLAGQVSYEQYF. The chain employs TRBV18 and TRBJ2-7; 12 bases are shared with TRBD2. Germline trimming cut 6 bases from V and 0 bases from J; bases unmatched to any gene: 12. Germline V lookup: CDR1 KGHSH, CDR2 LQKENI. CDR3 length equals 18 residues.

V and J are TRBV11-1 and TRBJ2-7; perhaps TRBD2 as D (5 bases). Germline CDR1 is SGHAT and CDR2 is FQDESV (reference sequence). V was pared by 3 bases and J by 0 bases, with 12 bases between. The CDR3 spans 15 residues. CDR3 DNA: TGTGCCAGCAGCTTTCGGGATACTAGCTCCTACGAGCAGTACTTC. Residues: CASSFRDTSSYEQYF. Full variable domain (remainder filled in from reference TRBV11-1 and TRBJ2-7): EAEVAQSPRYKITEKSQAVAFWCDPISGHATLYWYRQILGQGPELLVQFQDESVVDDSQLPKDRFSAERLKGVDSTLKIQPAELGDSAMYLCASSFRDTSSYEQYFGPGTRLTVT.

The chain links TRBV15 to TRBJ2-4, with TRBD1 as a possible D gene (5 bases). Deletions cut 0 bases from V and 9 bases from J, with 9 bases between. Germline V lookup: CDR1 LNHNV, CDR2 YYDKDF (reference sequence). This CDR3 region has 13 residues. The CDR3 coding sequence is TGTGCCACCAGCAGAGATTTAAGGGGCATTCAGTACTTC. Residues: CATSRDLRGIQYF.

This chain joins TRBV7-2 and TRBJ2-1; 13 bases fit TRBD2. There are 19 residues in the CDR3. Losses at the gene ends were 5 bases for V and 1 base for J; bases not matched to a gene: 11. Germline V gene lookup returns CDR1 SGHTA and CDR2 FQGNSA. CDR3 DNA: TGTGCCAGCAGCGCCCGGACTAGCGGGAGAGCCTCGTCCTACAATGAGCAGTTCTTC. Its protein product is CASSARTSGRASSYNEQFF.

The rearrangement joins TRBV27 to TRBJ2-1; D perhaps matches TRBD2 (5 bases). V was shortened by 3 bases and J by 6 bases, with 15 bases between the two germline ends. The CDR3 has 15 residues. The germline V gene encodes CDR1 MNHEY and CDR2 SMNVEV (reference sequence). CDR3 sequence: CASSFLPLAFNEQFF. CDR3 coding DNA: TGTGCCAGCAGTTTTCTCCCGCTAGCTTTCAATGAGCAGTTCTTC.

V and J are TRBV7-3 and TRBJ2-3, with D unclear. The germline V and J ends were trimmed by 4 bases and 3 bases, with 5 bases remaining between them. The germline V gene encodes CDR1 SGHTA and CDR2 FQGTGA. CDR3 length: 12 residues. The DNA for the CDR3 is TGTGCCAGCAGCTCCCATACAGATACGCAGTATTTT. Its translation: CASSSHTDTQYF.

V usage is TRBV6-5 and J usage is TRBJ2-7; the D is unclear. CDR1 and CDR2 from the germline V gene are MNHEY and SVGAGI. The CDR3 is 13 amino acids. The V gene lost 5 bases and the J gene lost 5 bases, with 13 bases spanning the gap. CDR3 sequence (DNA): TGTGCCAGCAGTGAAGCGTCACACCACGAGCAGTACTTC. Encoded protein: CASSEASHHEQYF.

This clone was recorded once. This sequence joins TRBV5-1 and TRBJ2-5; TRBD2 aligns across 8 bases. J was trimmed by 5 bases and V by 0 bases; bases with no gene match: 9. Germline V CDR1 and CDR2: SGHRS, YFSETQ. This CDR3 region has 16 residues. The CDR3 reads CASSLALAGGGETQYF. In nucleotides, the CDR3 is TGCGCCAGCAGCTTGGCTCTAGCGGGTGGAGGGGAGACCCAGTACTTC.

The chain joins TRBV5-6 to TRBJ1-1; no clear D. V was trimmed by 0 bases and J by 1 base, leaving 7 bases between them. The germline gives CDR1 SGHDT, CDR2 YYEEEE. The CDR3 runs 14 residues. The CDR3 bases are TGTGCCAGCAGCTTGGGACTGAGGAACACTGAAGCTTTCTTT. As protein: CASSLGLRNTEAFF.